Below are 17 T cell receptor beta chains sequenced from a single sample in a study of cytomegalovirus exposure and HLA in healthy donors. The primer mix had 60 Vbeta and 13 Jbeta primers. TCRdb keeps only in-frame clones here, not all; method: immunoSEQ multiplex PCR. The sample lists over 250,000 clones, about nine tenths occurring once. Sequencing used PBMCs. These receptors all stem from a man in his forties in good health and CMV-seropositive.

The V call is TRBV7-2, the J call TRBJ2-7; possibly TRBD2 for D (6 bases). V was pared by 3 bases and J by 0 bases, with 9 bases between. Per germline, CDR1 SGHTA and CDR2 FQGNSA. The CDR3 consists of 14 residues. CDR3 coding DNA: TGTGCCAGCAGCTTTGCGGGGCCCTCCTACGAGCAGTACTTC. Translation: CASSFAGPSYEQYF. The full variable domain, in which reference TRBV7-2 and TRBJ2-7 provide the parts outside the CDR3, is GAGVSQSPSNKVTEKGKDVELRCDPISGHTALYWYRQSLGQGLEFLIYFQGNSAPDKSGLPSDRFSAERTGGSVSTLTIQRTQQEDSAVYLCASSFAGPSYEQYFGPGTRLTVT.

This CDR3 is CASSPRPSGVGANVLTF. The CDR3 DNA sequence: TGCGCCAGCAGCCCTCGTCCCTCCGGAGTTGGGGCCAACGTCCTGACTTTC. This chain uses TRBV5-1 with TRBJ2-6; D is unclear. Germline V lookup: CDR1 SGHRS, CDR2 YFSETQ. CDR3 length: 17 amino acids. With 4 bases removed from V and 3 bases from J, the gap between germline ends came to 17 bases. Filled out from reference TRBV5-1 and TRBJ2-6, the complete variable domain reads KAGVTQTPRYLIKTRGQQVTLSCSPISGHRSVSWYQQTPGQGLQFLFEYFSETQRNKGNFPGRFSGRQFSNSRSEMNVSTLELGDSALYLCASSPRPSGVGANVLTFGAGSRLTVL.

In regard to this clone: The same CDR3 can be traced to other DNA sequences in this sample. The V and J genes are TRBV19 and TRBJ2-7, with 11 positions matching TRBD1. The CDR3 runs to 14 residues. V shed 5 bases, J shed 3 bases, and the junction held 3 bases outside the gene matches. Per the germline V gene, CDR1 is LNHDA and CDR2 is SQIVND (reference sequence). The CDR3 DNA reads TGTGCCAGTAGTCCTGGGACAGGGGGCTACGAGCAGTACTTC. Translation: CASSPGTGGYEQYF.

This chain uses TRBV5-1 with TRBJ1-2, with D maybe TRBD1 (5 bases). Trimming took off 4 bases at V and 5 bases at J, with 18 bases between the two ends. Per the germline V gene, CDR1 is SGHRS and CDR2 is YFSETQ. The length of the CDR3 is 15 residues. For the CDR3, the DNA is TGCGCCAGCAGCCCTGAGACAGTCCGCCGGTATGGCTACACCTTC. Protein: CASSPETVRRYGYTF.

This sequence joins TRBV5-6 and TRBJ2-3, with 8 bases identical to TRBD1. There are 16 residues in the CDR3. V shed 0 bases and J 2 bases; nucleotides not matched to a gene: 5. CDR1 is SGHDT and CDR2 is YYEEEE in the germline V gene. The CDR3 sequence is CASSLARGPPTDTQYF. The DNA of the CDR3 is TGTGCCAGCAGCTTGGCCAGGGGGCCTCCCACAGATACGCAGTATTTT.

This clone was counted a few times. This chain connects TRBV9 to TRBJ2-6; D gene uncertain. From germline, CDR1 is SGDLS and CDR2 YYNGEE. This CDR3 is 16 amino acids long. Trimming took 2 bases from V and 0 from J, leaving 9 bases between them. This CDR3 is CASSVHGSSGANVLTF. The CDR3, as DNA: TGTGCCAGCAGCGTCCACGGTAGCTCTGGGGCCAACGTCCTGACTTTC.

The V and J genes are TRBV7-2 and TRBJ1-2, with 8 bases fitting TRBD1. The germline CDR1 and CDR2 sequences are SGHTA and FQGNSA. Trimming removed 2 bases from V and 6 bases from J; junction bases left unmatched: 14. This CDR3 is 17 amino acids long. DNA for the CDR3: TGTGCCAGCAGCTTATTCTTTGTTGCAGGGGGCAAGCATGGCTACACCTTC. It specifies CASSLFFVAGGKHGYTF.

The chain employs TRBV28 and TRBJ2-5, with TRBD2 matching over 11 bases. The tail of the sequence fits TRBJ2-7 better, so the J call may be wrong. Germline loops: CDR1 MDHEN, CDR2 SYDVKM. The CDR3 runs 15 residues. The CDR3 DNA is TGTGCCAGCAGCACTTCTAGCGGGAGGTCCTACGAGCAGTACTTC. The encoded protein is CASSTSSGRSYEQYF.

CDR3 in amino acids: CASSQDTSGRLETQYF. In nucleotides, the CDR3 is TGTGCCAGCAGCCAAGATACTAGCGGGAGGTTGGAGACCCAGTACTTC. This sequence joins TRBV14 and TRBJ2-5; 12 bases line up with TRBD2. The germline V gene encodes CDR1 SGHDN and CDR2 FVKESK. CDR3 length: 16 residues. Losses at the gene ends were 0 bases for V and 5 bases for J; bases not matched to a gene: 4.

This sequence joins TRBV5-4 and TRBJ1-6; possibly TRBD1 for D (6 bases). The ends were cut back, 2 bases at V and 9 bases at J, with 15 bases in the middle. Germline V gene sequence: CDR1 SGHNT, CDR2 YYREEE (reference sequence). The CDR3 contains 15 residues. The CDR3 protein is CASSLPGQGGSPLHF. CDR3 coding DNA: TGTGCCAGCAGCTTACCGGGACAAGGGGGTTCACCCCTCCACTTT.

This chain connects TRBV7-2 to TRBJ2-2; D call uncertain. The CDR3 is 16 residues long. In germline, CDR1 is SGHTA, CDR2 FQGNSA. V lost 8 bases, J lost 2 bases, and 18 bases lay in between. The CDR3 nucleotides read TGTGCCAGCCCAATTCGGCGGCAATCCAACACCGGGGAGCTGTTTTTT. This encodes CASPIRRQSNTGELFF.

V usage is TRBV5-1 and J usage is TRBJ2-3; TRBD2 is a possible D gene (6 bases). This CDR3 spans 14 amino acids. Trimming removed 4 bases from V and 3 bases from J, with 12 bases in between. Germline V lookup: CDR1 SGHRS, CDR2 YFSETQ. CDR3 coding DNA: TGCGCCAGCAGCACCGGGACTGGGACAGATACGCAGTATTTT. Translating it yields CASSTGTGTDTQYF. The whole variable domain, filled in from reference TRBV5-1 and TRBJ2-3, reads KAGVTQTPRYLIKTRGQQVTLSCSPISGHRSVSWYQQTPGQGLQFLFEYFSETQRNKGNFPGRFSGRQFSNSRSEMNVSTLELGDSALYLCASSTGTGTDTQYFGPGTRLTVL.

CDR3 DNA: TGTGCCAGCAGCTCGGACAGGAACTCCTACGAGCAGTACTTC. Its protein is CASSSDRNSYEQYF. J is TRBJ2-5 and V is TRBV5-6, with 7 positions matching TRBD1. The DNA end is a closer match to TRBJ2-7, so the J assignment may be wrong. Germline V gene sequence: CDR1 SGHDT, CDR2 YYEEEE. This CDR3 spans 14 amino acids.

The chain links TRBV7-2 to TRBJ1-2; TRBD1 matches at 8 bases. Germline V gives CDR1 SGHTA, CDR2 FQGNSA. This CDR3 spans 14 amino acids. The J segment lost 8 bases and the V segment lost 5 bases, leaving 10 bases of the junction unmatched. CDR3 protein: CASSPRQGSGGYTF. DNA of the CDR3: TGTGCCAGCAGCCCCAGACAGGGGTCAGGAGGCTACACCTTC.

CDR3 protein: CASSQQGEGQPQHF. CDR3 in DNA: TGTGCCAGCAGTCAACAGGGGGAAGGTCAGCCCCAGCATTTT. The genes are TRBV6-6 and TRBJ1-5, with 8 bases identical to TRBD1. V shed 5 bases, J shed 6 bases, and the junction held 6 bases outside the gene matches. The CDR3 is 14 residues long. CDR1 is MNHNY, CDR2 SVGAGI, per germline (reference sequence).

V usage is TRBV10-3 and J usage is TRBJ1-2; 7 nucleotides agree with TRBD1. CDR1 and CDR2 (germline): ENHRY, SYGVKD. The V and J ends lost 6 bases and 6 bases, in that order; junction bases with no gene match: 4. The CDR3 contains 12 residues. CDR3 residues: CAIRTDRDGYTF. In nucleotides, the CDR3 is TGTGCCATCAGAACAGACAGGGATGGCTACACCTTC.

The gene calls are TRBV9 and TRBJ2-1, with D maybe TRBD2 (5 bases). The CDR3 has 15 residues. V lost 0 bases to trimming and J lost 4 bases, with 11 bases between them. The germline CDR1 and CDR2 sequences are SGDLS and YYNGEE. The CDR3 region is CASSVAGVAYNEQFF. The CDR3 nucleotides read TGTGCCAGCAGCGTAGCCGGGGTAGCATACAATGAGCAGTTCTTC.